This note documents a single TCR beta chain sequence. Its binding antigen is unknown. No much larger clone is present one base from it, and per-base qualities are unavailable. Bladder lesion specimens were collected at transurethral resection and stored at -80C. DNA was isolated from the bladder specimens obtained at transurethral resection. The TCR beta chain CDR3 region was sequenced with the immunoSEQ assay. The published analysis was carried out like this. T-cell fraction, clonal dominance and maximum TCR clone frequency were calculated for each specimen. TCRdb took over this immuneACCESS table, retaining in-frame rearrangements with V and J assigned. Such tables are incomplete; in checked studies, under half of the missing clones stem from an unresolved V gene, and the remainder is unexplained. V, J and clone size reflect that table, while D and trimming were determined from the DNA. The sample records about 13,000 clones, roughly two thirds of which are singletons. The top ten hold about 8.1% of the sample.

This entry belongs to a study of T cell repertoires in urothelial bladder cancer (dated by TCRdb to the late 2010s). Regarding the research as a whole: Clinical stages of the 12 resected lesions were three cT0, three cTa, three cT1 and three cT2 or greater. The study compared clonality of the TCR repertoire in bladder tumors against clonality in benign bladder inflammation. Around 12 patients who had bladder lesions and were undergoing transurethral resection were prospectively identified. Twelve resected bladder lesions, consisting of urothelial carcinoma (UC+) and benign (UC-) specimens, were examined.

V is shortened by 6 bases, J by 0 bases, and the region joining them spans 13 bases. The CDR3, from cysteine to phenylalanine, totals 15 residues. Here the CDR3 DNA is all that survives: 45 bases in frame from base 1. The germline V gene provides CDR1 MNHEY and CDR2 SVGAGI. The paper's findings and limits, for the study overall: Carcinoma specimens had a median tumor infiltrating lymphocyte percentage of more than 1.5%, while benign specimens had a median of approximately 12%. In carcinoma specimens, one T-cell clone made up as much as 17% of infiltrating lymphocytes, versus around 2.1% in benign specimens. Fewer T cells were found in urothelial carcinoma specimens than in benign specimens, with medians of roughly 5,600 and 26,000, respectively.

This receptor was identified in a human donor with urothelial carcinoma. The rearrangement joined TRBV6-5 to TRBJ2-3; the D gene may be TRBD1 or TRBD2, since each aligns over 5 bases. The sample consisted of tumor-infiltrating cells from bladder cancer. The DNA sequence is as follows: TGTGCCAGCAGCTCCCTGGGGGAAAGCACAGATACGCAGTATTTT. It is translated as CASSSLGESTDTQYF.